This T cell receptor (beta chain) is drawn from a study of cytomegalovirus exposure and HLA in healthy donors. Study conclusions and caveats: A previous analysis found most TCR beta V segments productive roughly 87% or roughly 30% of the time. Most TCR sequences showed up rarely, but some public TCRs showed up in many donors.

Primers included in the PCR were 60 Vbeta and 13 Jbeta primers. The method was immunoSEQ multiplex PCR; TCRdb's version includes in-frame clones alone and lacks a portion of them. The sample yields roughly 180,000 clones, roughly 82% seen once. There are 16 residues in the CDR3. The trim removed 5 bases at V and 3 bases at J, leaving 11 bases unmatched. Germline-derived CDR1 and CDR2 are LNHDA and SQIVND (reference sequence). Turning to this clone: Its antigen is undetermined.

When sampled, the donors appeared nominally healthy, though they likely had unrecorded immune exposures. The specimen was PBMCs. The receptor was isolated from a man in his forties in good health and CMV-seronegative. The V call is TRBV19, the J call TRBJ2-5; 8 bases are shared with TRBD2. CDR3 coding DNA: TGTGCCAGTAGTCCCCGTGGAGCGGGAGAGGAAGAGACCCAGTACTTC. Translating gives CASSPRGAGEEETQYF.